This T cell receptor beta chain is from a study of cytomegalovirus exposure and HLA in healthy donors. Study observations and caveats: In a later analysis, TCR beta V- and J-gene trimming showed a link to a missense DCLRE1C variant. It was only CMV serostatus that was available as immune exposure information. Association of 16,951 TCR beta sequences with HLA alleles was found at 0.05 false discovery rate in a later analysis.

PCR used 60 Vbeta primers and 13 Jbeta primers. Produced via immunoSEQ multiplex PCR; TCRdb's table is partial and in-frame only. The repertoire table contains under 70,000 clones. V lost 3 bases to trimming and J lost 6 bases, with 14 bases between them. The CDR3 is 15 amino acids. Germline loops: CDR1 ENHRY, CDR2 SYGVKD. Comments on this clone: Its matching antigen is unknown.

Sequences were obtained from PBMCs. The chain is built from TRBV10-3 and TRBJ2-2, with D possibly TRBD2 on 5 matching bases. This TCR derives from a woman aged 18-29 years in good health and CMV-seronegative. The CDR3 spells CAISDGGRGAGELFF. The CDR3 bases are TGTGCCATCAGTGACGGCGGCCGGGGAGCCGGGGAGCTGTTTTTT.